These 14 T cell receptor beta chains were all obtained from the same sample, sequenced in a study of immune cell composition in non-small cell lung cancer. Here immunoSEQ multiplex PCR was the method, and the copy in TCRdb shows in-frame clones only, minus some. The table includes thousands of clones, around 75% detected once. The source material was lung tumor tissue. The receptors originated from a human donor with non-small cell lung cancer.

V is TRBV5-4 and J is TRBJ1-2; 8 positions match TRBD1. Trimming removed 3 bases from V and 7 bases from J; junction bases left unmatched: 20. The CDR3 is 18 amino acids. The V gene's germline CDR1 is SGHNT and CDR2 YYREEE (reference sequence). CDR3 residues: CASSSAGQGPADGGGYTF. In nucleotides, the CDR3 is TGTGCCAGCAGCTCCGCAGGACAGGGACCCGCCGACGGCGGTGGCTACACCTTC.

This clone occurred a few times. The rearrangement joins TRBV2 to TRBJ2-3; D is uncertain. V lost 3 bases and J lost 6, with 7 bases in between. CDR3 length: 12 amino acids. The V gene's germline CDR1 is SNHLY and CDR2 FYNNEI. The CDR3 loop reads CASSEWRDTQYF. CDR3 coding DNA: TGTGCCAGCAGTGAGTGGCGGGATACGCAGTATTTT.

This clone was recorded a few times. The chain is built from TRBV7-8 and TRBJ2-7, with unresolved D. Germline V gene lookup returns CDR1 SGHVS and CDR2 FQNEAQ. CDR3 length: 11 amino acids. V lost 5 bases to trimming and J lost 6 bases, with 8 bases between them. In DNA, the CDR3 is TGTGCCAGCAGCATGGCCCTCGAGCAGTACTTC. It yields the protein CASSMALEQYF. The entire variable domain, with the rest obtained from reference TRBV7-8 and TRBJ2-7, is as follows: GAGVSQSPRYKVAKRGQDVALRCDPISGHVSLFWYQQALGQGPEFLTYFQNEAQLDKSGLPSDRFFAERPEGSVSTLKIQRTQQEDSAVYLCASSMALEQYFGPGTRLTVT.

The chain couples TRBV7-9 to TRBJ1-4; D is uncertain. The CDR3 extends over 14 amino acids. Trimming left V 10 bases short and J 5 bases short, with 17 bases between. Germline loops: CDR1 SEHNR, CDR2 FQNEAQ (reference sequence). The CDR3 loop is CAMATGPANEKLFF. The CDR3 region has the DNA TGTGCCATGGCGACGGGTCCAGCGAATGAAAAACTGTTTTTT.

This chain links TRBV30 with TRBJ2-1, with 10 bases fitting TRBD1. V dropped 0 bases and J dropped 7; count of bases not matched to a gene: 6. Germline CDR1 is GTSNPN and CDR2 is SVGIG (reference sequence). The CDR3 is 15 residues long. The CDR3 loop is CAWSVRTGGGNEQFF. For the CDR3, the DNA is TGTGCCTGGAGTGTACGGACAGGGGGTGGAAATGAGCAGTTCTTC.

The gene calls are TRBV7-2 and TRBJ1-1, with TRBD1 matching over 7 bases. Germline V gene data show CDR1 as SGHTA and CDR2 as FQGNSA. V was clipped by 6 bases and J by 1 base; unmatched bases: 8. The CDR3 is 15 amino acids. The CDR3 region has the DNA TGTGCCAGCAGTTCAGTAAGGGGGCAGAACACTGAAGCTTTCTTT. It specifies CASSSVRGQNTEAFF.

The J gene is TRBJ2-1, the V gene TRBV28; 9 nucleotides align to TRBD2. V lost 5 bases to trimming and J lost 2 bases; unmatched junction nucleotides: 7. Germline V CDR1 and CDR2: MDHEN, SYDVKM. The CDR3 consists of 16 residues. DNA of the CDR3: TGTGCCAGCAGTCTGGTAGCGGGAGTCGCCTACAATGAGCAGTTCTTC. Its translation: CASSLVAGVAYNEQFF.

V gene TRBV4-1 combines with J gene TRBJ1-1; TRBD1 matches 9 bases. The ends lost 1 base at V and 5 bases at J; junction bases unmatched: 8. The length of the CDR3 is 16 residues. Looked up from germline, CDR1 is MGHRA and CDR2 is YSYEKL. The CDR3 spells CASSQGQGGIVTEAFF. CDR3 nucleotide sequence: TGCGCCAGCAGCCAAGGACAGGGGGGGATCGTAACTGAAGCTTTCTTT.

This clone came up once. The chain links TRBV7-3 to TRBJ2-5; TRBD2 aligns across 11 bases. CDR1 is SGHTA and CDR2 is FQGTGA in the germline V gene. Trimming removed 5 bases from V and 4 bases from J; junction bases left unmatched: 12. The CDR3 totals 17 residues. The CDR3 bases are TGTGCCAGCAGCCCCTGGGGGGGGACTAGCGGAATAGAGACCCAGTACTTC. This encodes CASSPWGGTSGIETQYF. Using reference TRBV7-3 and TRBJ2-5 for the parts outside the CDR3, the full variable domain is GAGVSQTPSNKVTEKGKYVELRCDPISGHTALYWYRQSLGQGPEFLIYFQGTGAADDSGLPNDRFFAVRPEGSVSTLKIQRTERGDSAVYLCASSPWGGTSGIETQYFGPGTRLLVL.

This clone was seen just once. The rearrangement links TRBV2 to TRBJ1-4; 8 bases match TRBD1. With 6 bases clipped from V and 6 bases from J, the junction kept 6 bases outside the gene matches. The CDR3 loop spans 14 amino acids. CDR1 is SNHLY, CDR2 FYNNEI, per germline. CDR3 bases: TGTGCCAGCAGGCCGGGACAGGCGGATGAAAAACTGTTTTTT. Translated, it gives CASRPGQADEKLFF.

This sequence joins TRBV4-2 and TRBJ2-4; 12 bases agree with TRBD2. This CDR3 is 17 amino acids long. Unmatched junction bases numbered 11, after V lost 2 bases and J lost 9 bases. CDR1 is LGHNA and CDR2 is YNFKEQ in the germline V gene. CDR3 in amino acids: CASSQNPTSGRGGIQYF. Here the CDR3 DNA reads TGTGCCAGCAGCCAAAATCCGACTAGCGGGAGAGGAGGCATTCAGTACTTC.

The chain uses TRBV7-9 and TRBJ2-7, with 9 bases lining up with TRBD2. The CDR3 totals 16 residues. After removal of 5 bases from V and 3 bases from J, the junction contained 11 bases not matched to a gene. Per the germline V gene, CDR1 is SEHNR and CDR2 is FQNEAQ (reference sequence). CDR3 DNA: TGTGCCAGCAGCCTGACTACCGGGACTAGCCTCTACGAGCAGTACTTC. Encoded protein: CASSLTTGTSLYEQYF.

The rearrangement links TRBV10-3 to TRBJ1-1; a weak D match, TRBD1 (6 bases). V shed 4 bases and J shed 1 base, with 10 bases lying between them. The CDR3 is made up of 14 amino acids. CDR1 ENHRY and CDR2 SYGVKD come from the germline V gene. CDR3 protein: CAISARTANTEAFF. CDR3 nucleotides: TGTGCCATCAGTGCCCGGACAGCGAACACTGAAGCTTTCTTT.

The chain's CDR3 is CASSLAGPGETQYF. CDR3 bases: TGTGCCAGCAGCTTGGCCGGCCCCGGGGAGACCCAGTACTTC. The rearrangement uses TRBV5-5 and TRBJ2-5; D gene ambiguous. The CDR3 consists of 14 residues. The V gene lost 0 bases and the J gene lost 5 bases, with 11 bases spanning the gap. Germline V gives CDR1 SGHKS, CDR2 YYEKEE (reference sequence).